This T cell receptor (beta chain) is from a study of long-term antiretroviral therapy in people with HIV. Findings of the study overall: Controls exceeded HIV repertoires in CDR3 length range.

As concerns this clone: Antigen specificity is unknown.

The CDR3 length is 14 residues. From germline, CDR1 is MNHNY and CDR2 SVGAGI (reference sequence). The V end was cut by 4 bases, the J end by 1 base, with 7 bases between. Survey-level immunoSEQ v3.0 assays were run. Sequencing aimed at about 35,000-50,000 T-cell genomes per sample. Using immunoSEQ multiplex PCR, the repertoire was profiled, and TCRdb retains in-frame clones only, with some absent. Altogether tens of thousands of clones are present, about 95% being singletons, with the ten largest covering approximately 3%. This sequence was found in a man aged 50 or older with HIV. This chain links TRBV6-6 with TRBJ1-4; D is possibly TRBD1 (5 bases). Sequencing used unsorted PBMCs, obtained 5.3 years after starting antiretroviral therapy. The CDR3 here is CASSFRGTNEKLFF. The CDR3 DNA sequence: TGTGCCAGCAGTTTTAGGGGAACTAATGAAAAACTGTTTTTT.